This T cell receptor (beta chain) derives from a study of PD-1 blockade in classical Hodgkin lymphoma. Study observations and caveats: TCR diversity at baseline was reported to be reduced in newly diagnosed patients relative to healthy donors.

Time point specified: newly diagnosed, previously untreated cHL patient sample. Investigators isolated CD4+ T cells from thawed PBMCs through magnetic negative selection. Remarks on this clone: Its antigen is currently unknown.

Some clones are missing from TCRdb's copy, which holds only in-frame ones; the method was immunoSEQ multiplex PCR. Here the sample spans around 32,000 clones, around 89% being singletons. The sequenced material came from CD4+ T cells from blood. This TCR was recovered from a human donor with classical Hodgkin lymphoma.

CDR3 sequence: CASSLVATWETQYF. The CDR3 region has the DNA TGTGCCAGCAGCTTGGTGGCTACGTGGGAGACCCAGTACTTC. The rearrangement joins TRBV7-9 to TRBJ2-5; D remains unclear. This CDR3 is built from 14 residues. Germline V gives CDR1 SEHNR, CDR2 FQNEAQ (reference sequence). With 3 bases removed from V and 5 bases from J, the gap between germline ends came to 13 bases.